The entry that follows covers one TCR beta chain sequence. Its antigen remains unknown. This sample stems from a study of T cell repertoires in cytomegalovirus infection. Study summary: CMV infection and matching HLA type were both indicated by public TCR beta signatures. Study-wide points: Ex vivo, HLA-C-restricted CMV-specific TCR beta clonotypes prevailed over the rest of the response. The study identified carriers of CMV plus the relevant HLA from cumulative public TCR beta family frequency.

TCRdb re-called the reads with MiXCR, one entry per CDR3 protein. The profile covers a few hundred thousand distinct CDR3 sequences, with about 32% appearing a single time and 13% taken by the ten largest. This CDR3 is 11 amino acids long. Per germline, CDR1 SGHVS and CDR2 FQNEAQ. V was trimmed by 1 base and J by 10 bases, leaving 7 bases between them. The sample was cultured PBMCs, taken from culture after CMV antigen stimulation. V and J are TRBV7-8 and TRBJ1-1; tentative D call: TRBD1 (5 bases). This receptor was taken from a human donor in good health (CMV status not recorded). Some clones in this sample may be carry-over from other donors' samples. CDR3 residues: CASSLGGGAFF. The CDR3 DNA sequence: TGTGCCAGCAGCTTAGGGGGGGGAGCTTTCTTT.